This T cell receptor beta chain emerged from a study of T cell repertoires in cytomegalovirus infection. On the study more broadly: CMV infection plus the matching HLA type was flagged by public TCR beta signatures.

CDR3 length: 15 amino acids. V was cut by 2 bases and J by 5 bases, with 15 bases left in between. The V gene's germline CDR1 is SGHVS and CDR2 FQNEAQ. TCRdb recomputed calls from the reads with MiXCR, one row per CDR3 protein. The sample holds hundreds of thousands of distinct CDR3 sequences, around 10% seen once. This clonotype was picked up many times. The TCR comes from a human donor in good health (CMV status not recorded). Some clones in this sample may be carry-over from other donors' samples. Material: PBMCs. The J gene is TRBJ1-1, the V gene TRBV7-8, with D possibly matching TRBD1 (5 bases). In nucleotides, the CDR3 is TGTGCCAGCAGCTTAATAATCGGGGCGGGAACTGAAGCTTTCTTT. As protein: CASSLIIGAGTEAFF.